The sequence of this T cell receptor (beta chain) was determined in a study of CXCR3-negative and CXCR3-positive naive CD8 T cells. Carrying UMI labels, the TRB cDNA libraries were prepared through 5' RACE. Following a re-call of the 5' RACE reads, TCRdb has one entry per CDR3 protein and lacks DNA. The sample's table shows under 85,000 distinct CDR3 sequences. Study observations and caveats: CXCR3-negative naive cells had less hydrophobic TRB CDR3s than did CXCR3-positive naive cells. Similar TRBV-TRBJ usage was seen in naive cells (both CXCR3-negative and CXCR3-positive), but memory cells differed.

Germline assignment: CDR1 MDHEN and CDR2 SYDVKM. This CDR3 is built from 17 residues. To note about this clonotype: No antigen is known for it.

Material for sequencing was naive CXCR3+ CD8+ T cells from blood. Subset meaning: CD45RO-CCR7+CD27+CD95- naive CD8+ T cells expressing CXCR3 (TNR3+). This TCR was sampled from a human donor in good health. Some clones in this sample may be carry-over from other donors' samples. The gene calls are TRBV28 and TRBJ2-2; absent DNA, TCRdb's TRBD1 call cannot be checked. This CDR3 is CASSFDRTGANTGELFF.